These 6 T cell receptor beta chains originate from one sample sequenced in a study of cytomegalovirus exposure and HLA in healthy donors. Both 60 Vbeta primers and 13 Jbeta primers went into the PCR. Sequencing used immunoSEQ multiplex PCR; TCRdb keeps in-frame clones, though not all of them. This table has 160,000 or so clones, approximately 80% appearing once. Material: PBMCs. All receptors derive from a man younger than 35 in good health and CMV-seropositive.

About this clone itself: Other DNA variants within this sample encode the same CDR3. The chain carries TRBV11-3 and TRBJ2-3; 7 nucleotides agree with TRBD1. The V gene end was trimmed by 5 bases and the J gene end by 2 bases; junction bases not matched to a gene: 7. CDR1 and CDR2 (germline): SGHNT, YENEEA. The CDR3 runs to 15 residues. The CDR3 DNA is TGTGCCAGCAGCCTTACCGGGACAGACACAGATACGCAGTATTTT. Residues: CASSLTGTDTDTQYF. Looking up the rest from reference TRBV11-3 and TRBJ2-3 gives the full variable domain: EAGVVQSPRYKIIEKKQPVAFWCNPISGHNTLYWYLQNLGQGPELLIRYENEEAVDDSQLPKDRFSAERLKGVDSTLKIQPAELGDSAVYLCASSLTGTDTDTQYFGPGTRLTVL.

J is TRBJ1-1 and V is TRBV10-2, with TRBD1 as a possible D gene (5 bases). The length of the CDR3 is 16 residues. Germline CDR1 reads WSHSY; CDR2 reads SAAADI. Trimming shortened V by 1 base and J by 2 bases, and 14 bases separated the two germline ends. The CDR3 spells CASSELERQGNTEAFF. The DNA for the CDR3 is TGCGCCAGCAGTGAGTTAGAAAGGCAGGGTAACACTGAAGCTTTCTTT.

V gene TRBV7-9 combines with J gene TRBJ2-6; D gene unclear. The CDR3 spans 19 residues. Germline V gene data show CDR1 as SEHNR and CDR2 as FQNEAQ (reference sequence). Between the trimmed V and J ends, which lost 5 bases and 1 base, there was a span of 21 bases. The CDR3 sequence is CASSPLTSRIRSGANVLTF. DNA for the CDR3: TGTGCCAGCAGCCCCTTAACCTCGAGGATTAGATCTGGGGCCAACGTCCTGACTTTC.

The chain combines TRBV4-1 with TRBJ2-7; the D gene is possibly TRBD2 (6 bases). CDR3 length: 14 amino acids. Trimming removed 2 bases from V and 4 bases from J, with 12 bases in between. Looked up from germline, CDR1 is MGHRA and CDR2 is YSYEKL. CDR3 loop: CASSQLEGIYEQYF. The CDR3 bases are TGCGCCAGCAGCCAATTGGAGGGAATTTACGAGCAGTACTTC.

V and J are TRBV10-3 and TRBJ1-5, with no clear D. Germline-derived CDR1 and CDR2 are ENHRY and SYGVKD. The CDR3 covers 13 residues. Trimming cost V 1 base and J 4 bases, with 5 bases left between them. CDR3 amino acids: CAISEWENQPQHF. CDR3 in DNA: TGTGCCATCAGTGAGTGGGAGAATCAGCCCCAGCATTTT.

The rearrangement links TRBV28 to TRBJ1-2; 7 nucleotides match TRBD1. This CDR3 is 14 amino acids long. The V and J ends lost 8 bases and 0 bases, in that order; junction bases with no gene match: 6. Germline V CDR1 and CDR2: MDHEN, SYDVKM. The CDR3 here is CASGKGTANYGYTF. The CDR3 DNA reads as TGTGCCAGCGGAAAAGGGACAGCTAACTATGGCTACACCTTC.